This TCR beta chain stems from a study of T cell responses to AZD1222 COVID-19 vaccine. TCRdb's table, derived via immunoSEQ multiplex PCR, lists solely in-frame clones and lacks some. The sample has 200,000 to 250,000 clones; roughly 94% are singletons. Notes on this clone: Its matching antigen is unknown.

General study results and limits: Reports indicate that nearly half of spike-specific TCRs are directed at unmutated variant regions. The repertoires were collected only after the peak T cell response.

The clonotype was recovered from an adult who received the MenACWY meningococcal vaccine as a control. Sequencing was performed on peripheral blood, taken 28 days after the second dose of the MenACWY control vaccine.

The DNA of the CDR3 is TGTGCCAGCAGTTTAAGCGCGACGGACTATGGCTACACCTTC. It is translated as CASSLSATDYGYTF. V usage is TRBV27 and J usage is TRBJ1-2, with D uncertain. Germline CDR1 and CDR2: MNHEY and SMNVEV (reference sequence). V gave up 2 bases and J gave up 3 bases, with 10 bases separating them. This CDR3 has 14 residues.